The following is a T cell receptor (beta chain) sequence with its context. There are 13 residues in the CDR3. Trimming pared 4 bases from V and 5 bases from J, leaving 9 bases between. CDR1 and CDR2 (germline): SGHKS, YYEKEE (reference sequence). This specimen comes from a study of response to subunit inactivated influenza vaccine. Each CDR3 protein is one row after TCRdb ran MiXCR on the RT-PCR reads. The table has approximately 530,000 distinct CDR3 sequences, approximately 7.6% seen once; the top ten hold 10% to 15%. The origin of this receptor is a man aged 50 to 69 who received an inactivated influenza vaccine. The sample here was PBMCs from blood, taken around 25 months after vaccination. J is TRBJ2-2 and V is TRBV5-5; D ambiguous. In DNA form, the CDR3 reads TGTGCCAGCAGCCAATGGAGTACCGGGGAGCTGTTTTTT. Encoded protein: CASSQWSTGELFF. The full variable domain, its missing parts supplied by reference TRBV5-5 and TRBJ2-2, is DAGVTQSPTHLIKTRGQQVTLRCSPISGHKSVSWYQQVLGQGPQFIFQYYEKEERGRGNFPDRFSARQFPNYSSELNVNALLLGDSALYLCASSQWSTGELFFGEGSRLTVL.